This T cell receptor (beta chain) was identified during a study of blood T cell repertoires in COVID-19. The CDR3 runs to 14 residues. V lost 10 bases to trimming and J lost 6 bases, with 21 bases between them. Germline CDR1 MDHEN, CDR2 SYDVKM. The assay was immunoSEQ multiplex PCR, and TCRdb's table has in-frame clones only and misses some. The sample carries around 56,000 clones, approximately 91% recorded once. The sequenced material came from peripheral blood. This clonotype was sampled from a woman in her fifties or sixties with active or convalescent COVID-19. V gene TRBV28 combines with J gene TRBJ1-2; tentatively, D is TRBD1 (6 bases). The CDR3 DNA follows: TGTGCCACCGACGAGTACGATCAGGGGAATGGCTACACCTTC. Residues: CATDEYDQGNGYTF.